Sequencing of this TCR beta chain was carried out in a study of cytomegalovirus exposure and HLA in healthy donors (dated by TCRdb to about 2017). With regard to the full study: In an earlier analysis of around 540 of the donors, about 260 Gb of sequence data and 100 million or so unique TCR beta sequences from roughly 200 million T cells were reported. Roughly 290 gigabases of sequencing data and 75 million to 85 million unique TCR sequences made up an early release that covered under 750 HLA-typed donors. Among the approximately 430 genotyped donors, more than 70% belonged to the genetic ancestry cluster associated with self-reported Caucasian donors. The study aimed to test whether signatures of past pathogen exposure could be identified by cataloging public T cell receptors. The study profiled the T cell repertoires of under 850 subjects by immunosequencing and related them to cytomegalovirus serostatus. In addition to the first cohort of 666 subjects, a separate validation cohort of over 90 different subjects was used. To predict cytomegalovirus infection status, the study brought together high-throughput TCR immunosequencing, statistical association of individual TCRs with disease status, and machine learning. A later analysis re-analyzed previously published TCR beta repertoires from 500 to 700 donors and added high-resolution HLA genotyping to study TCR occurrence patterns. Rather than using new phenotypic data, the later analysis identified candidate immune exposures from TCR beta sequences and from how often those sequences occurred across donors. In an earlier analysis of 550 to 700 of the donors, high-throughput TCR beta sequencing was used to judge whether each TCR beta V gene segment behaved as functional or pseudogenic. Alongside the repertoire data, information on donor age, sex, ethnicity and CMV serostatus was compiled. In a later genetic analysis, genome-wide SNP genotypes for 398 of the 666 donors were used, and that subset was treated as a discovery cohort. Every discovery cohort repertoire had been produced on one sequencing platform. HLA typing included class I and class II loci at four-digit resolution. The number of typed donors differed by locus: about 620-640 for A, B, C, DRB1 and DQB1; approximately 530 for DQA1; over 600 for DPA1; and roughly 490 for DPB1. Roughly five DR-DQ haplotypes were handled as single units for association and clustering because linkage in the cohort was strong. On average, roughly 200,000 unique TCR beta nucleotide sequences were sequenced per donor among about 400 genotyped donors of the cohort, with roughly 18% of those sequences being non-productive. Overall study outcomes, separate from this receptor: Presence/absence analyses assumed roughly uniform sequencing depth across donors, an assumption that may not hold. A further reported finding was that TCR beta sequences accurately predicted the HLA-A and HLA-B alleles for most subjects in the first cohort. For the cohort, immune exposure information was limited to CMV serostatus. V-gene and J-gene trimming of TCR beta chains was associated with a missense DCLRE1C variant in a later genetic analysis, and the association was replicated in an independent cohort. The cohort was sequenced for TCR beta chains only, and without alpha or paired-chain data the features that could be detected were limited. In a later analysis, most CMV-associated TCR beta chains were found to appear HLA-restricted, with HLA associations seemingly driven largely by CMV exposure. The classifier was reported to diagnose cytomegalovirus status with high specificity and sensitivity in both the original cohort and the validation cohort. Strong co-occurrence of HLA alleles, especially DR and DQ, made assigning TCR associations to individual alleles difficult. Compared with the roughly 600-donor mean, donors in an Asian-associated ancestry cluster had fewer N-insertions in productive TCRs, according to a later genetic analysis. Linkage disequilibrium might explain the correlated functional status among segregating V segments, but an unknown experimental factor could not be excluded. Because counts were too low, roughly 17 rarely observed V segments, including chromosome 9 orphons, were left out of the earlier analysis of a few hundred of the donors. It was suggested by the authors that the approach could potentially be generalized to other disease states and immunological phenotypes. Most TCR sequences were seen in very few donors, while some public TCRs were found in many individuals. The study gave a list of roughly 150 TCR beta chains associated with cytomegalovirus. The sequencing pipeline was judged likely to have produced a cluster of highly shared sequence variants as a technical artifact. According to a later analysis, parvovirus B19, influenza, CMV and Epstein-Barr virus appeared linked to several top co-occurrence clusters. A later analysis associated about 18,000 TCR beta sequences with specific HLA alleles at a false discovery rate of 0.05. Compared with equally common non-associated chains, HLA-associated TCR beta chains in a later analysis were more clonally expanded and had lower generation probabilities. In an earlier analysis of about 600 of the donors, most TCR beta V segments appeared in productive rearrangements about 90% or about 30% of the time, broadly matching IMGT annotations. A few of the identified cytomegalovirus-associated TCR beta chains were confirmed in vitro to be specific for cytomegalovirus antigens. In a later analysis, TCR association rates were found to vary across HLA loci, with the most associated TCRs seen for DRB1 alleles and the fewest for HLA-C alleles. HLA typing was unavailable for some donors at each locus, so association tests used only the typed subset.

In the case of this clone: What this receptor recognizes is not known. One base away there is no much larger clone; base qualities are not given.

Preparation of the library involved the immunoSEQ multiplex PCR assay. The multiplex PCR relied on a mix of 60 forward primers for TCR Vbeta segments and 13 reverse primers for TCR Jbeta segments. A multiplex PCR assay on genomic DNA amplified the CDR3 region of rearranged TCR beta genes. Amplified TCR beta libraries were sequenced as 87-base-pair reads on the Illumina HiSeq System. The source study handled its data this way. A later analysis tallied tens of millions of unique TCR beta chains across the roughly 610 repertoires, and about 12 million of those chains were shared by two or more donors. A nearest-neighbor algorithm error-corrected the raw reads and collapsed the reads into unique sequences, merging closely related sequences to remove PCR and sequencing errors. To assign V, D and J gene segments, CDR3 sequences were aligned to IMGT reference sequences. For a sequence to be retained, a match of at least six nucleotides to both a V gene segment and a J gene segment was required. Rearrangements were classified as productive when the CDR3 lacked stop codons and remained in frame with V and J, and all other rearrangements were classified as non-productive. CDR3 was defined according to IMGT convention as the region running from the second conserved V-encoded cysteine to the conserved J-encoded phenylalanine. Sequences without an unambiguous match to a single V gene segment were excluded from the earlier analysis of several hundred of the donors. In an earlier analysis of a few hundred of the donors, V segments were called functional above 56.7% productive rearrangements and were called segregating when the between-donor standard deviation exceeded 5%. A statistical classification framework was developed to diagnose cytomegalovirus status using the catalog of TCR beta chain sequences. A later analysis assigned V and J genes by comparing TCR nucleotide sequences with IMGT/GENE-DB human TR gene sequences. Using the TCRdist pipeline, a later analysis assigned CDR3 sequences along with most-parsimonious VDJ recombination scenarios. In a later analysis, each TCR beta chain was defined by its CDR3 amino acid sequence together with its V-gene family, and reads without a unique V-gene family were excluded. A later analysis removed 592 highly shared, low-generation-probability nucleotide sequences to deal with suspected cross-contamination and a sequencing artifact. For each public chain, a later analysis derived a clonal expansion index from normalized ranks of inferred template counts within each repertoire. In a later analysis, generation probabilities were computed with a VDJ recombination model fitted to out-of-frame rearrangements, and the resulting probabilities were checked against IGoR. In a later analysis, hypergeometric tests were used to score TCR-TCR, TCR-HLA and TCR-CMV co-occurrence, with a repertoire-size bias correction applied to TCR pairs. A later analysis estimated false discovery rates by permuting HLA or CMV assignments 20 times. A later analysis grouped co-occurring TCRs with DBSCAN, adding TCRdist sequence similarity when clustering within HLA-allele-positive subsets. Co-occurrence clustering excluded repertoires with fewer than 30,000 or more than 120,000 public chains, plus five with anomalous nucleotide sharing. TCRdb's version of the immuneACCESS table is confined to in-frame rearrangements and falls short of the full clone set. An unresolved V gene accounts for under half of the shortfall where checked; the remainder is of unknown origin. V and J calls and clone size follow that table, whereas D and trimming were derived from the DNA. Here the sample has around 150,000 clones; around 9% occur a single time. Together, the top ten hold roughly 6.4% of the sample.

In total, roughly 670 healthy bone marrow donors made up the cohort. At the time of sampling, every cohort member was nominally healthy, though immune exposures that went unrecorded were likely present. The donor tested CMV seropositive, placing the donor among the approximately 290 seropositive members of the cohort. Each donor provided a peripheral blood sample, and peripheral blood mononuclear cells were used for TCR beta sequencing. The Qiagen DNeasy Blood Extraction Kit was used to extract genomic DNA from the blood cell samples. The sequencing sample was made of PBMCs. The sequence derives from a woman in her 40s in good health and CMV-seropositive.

This receptor carries the CDR3 CASGGSSTYGYTF. The nucleotides read TGTGCCAGCGGCGGTAGTTCGACCTATGGCTACACCTTC. The chain was built from TRBV6-6 and TRBJ1-2; no D gene call is confident. V is reduced by 8 bases and J by 4 bases, leaving a spacing of 14 bases between them. Including cysteine and phenylalanine, the CDR3 has 13 amino acids. Only the CDR3 region is kept as DNA, spanning 39 bases read in frame from base 1. The germline V gene (reference sequence) supplies CDR1 MNHNY and CDR2 SVGAGI.